This TCR beta chain appears in the sequencing data of a study of blood T cell repertoires in COVID-19. Study-level background: The United States, Italy and Spain were the sources of the acute and convalescent COVID-19 samples.

Some clones are missing from TCRdb's copy, which holds only in-frame ones; the method was immunoSEQ multiplex PCR. Of about 360,000 clones listed, about 88% are singletons. V gave up 0 bases and J gave up 0 bases, with 15 bases separating them. Per germline, CDR1 SGHNT and CDR2 YENEEA. The CDR3 contains 19 residues. The chain is built from TRBV11-3 and TRBJ2-6; perhaps TRBD2 as D (5 bases). Source material: peripheral blood. This receptor was taken from a woman in her fifties or sixties with COVID-19, enrolled during active disease. DNA for the CDR3: TGTGCCAGCAGCTTAGATATCGGAGGAAGAGACTCTGGGGCCAACGTCCTGACTTTC. Translating gives CASSLDIGGRDSGANVLTF.